This TCR beta chain was captured in a study of vaccination effects on CD4 cells after COVID-19. CDR3 size: 18 residues. Deletions cut 0 bases from V and 6 bases from J, with 20 bases between. Germline V gene sequence: CDR1 LNHDA, CDR2 SQIVND (reference sequence). Sequencing followed a ViraFEST assay step that expanded antigen-specific CD4+ T cells with viral peptide pools. When 10 to 11 days of culture had elapsed, CD4+ T cells were isolated. It was between March and December 2020 that the person had a SARS-CoV-2 infection confirmed by PCR. Details on this clone: Its antigen is currently unknown.

Sequenced by immunoSEQ multiplex PCR; TCRdb stores in-frame clones only, minus some. The sample has 42,000 or so clones; approximately 70% are singletons. This TCR came from a human donor who had a prior SARS-CoV-2 infection. Sequencing was performed on CD4+ T cells from PBMCs cultured with a peptide pool, taken before COVID-19 vaccination. The chain recombines TRBV19 with TRBJ2-2; D unresolved. The DNA of the CDR3 is TGTGCCAGTAGTATAGATATCATCCTTTTCTTCGGGTCCGGGGAGCTGTTTTTT. Protein sequence: CASSIDIILFFGSGELFF.